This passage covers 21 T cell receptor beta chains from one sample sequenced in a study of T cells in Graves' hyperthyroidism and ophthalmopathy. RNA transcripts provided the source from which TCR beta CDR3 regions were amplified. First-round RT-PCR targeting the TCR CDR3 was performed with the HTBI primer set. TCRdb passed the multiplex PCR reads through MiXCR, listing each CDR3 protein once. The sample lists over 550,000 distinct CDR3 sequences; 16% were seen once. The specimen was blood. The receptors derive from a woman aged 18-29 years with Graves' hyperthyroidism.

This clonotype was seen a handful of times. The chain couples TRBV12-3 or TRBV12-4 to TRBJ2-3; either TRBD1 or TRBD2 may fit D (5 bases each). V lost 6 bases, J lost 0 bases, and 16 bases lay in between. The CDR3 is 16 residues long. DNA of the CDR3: TGTGCCAGCAGCCCCACGGGACGGTCTAGCACAGATACGCAGTATTTT. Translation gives CASSPTGRSSTDTQYF.

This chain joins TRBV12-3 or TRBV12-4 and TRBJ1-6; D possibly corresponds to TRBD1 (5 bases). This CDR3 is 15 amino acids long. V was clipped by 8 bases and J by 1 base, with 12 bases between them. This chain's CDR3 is CASCRVGSYNSPLHF. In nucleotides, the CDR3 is TGTGCCAGCTGCAGGGTCGGGTCCTATAATTCACCCCTCCACTTT.

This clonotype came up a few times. CDR3 sequence: CATGRRADEKLFF. CDR3 in DNA: TGTGCCACGGGGCGTAGGGCAGATGAAAAACTGTTTTTT. The chain employs TRBV15 and TRBJ1-4, with D possibly being TRBD1 (5 bases). The CDR3 is 13 residues long. V lost 9 bases to trimming and J lost 6 bases, with 14 bases between them. The germline V gene has CDR1 LNHNV and CDR2 YYDKDF (reference sequence).

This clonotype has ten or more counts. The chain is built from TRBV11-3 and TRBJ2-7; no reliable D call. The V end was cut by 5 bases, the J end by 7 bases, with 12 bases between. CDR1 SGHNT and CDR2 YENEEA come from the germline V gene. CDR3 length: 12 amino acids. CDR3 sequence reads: CASSPQMGEQYF. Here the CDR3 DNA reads TGTGCCAGCAGCCCGCAGATGGGGGAGCAGTACTTC.

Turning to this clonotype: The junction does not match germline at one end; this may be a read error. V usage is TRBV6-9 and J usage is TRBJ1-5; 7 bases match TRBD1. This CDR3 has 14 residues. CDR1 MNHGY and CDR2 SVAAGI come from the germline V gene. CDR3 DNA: TGCGCCAGCAGCTATACAGGGGAGGGTCGGCCCCAGCATTTT. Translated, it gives CASSYTGEGRPQHF.

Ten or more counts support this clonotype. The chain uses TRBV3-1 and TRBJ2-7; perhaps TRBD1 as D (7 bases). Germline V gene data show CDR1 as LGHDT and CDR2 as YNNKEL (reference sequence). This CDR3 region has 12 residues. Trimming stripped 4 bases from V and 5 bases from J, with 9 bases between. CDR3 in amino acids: CASSPRGDEQYF. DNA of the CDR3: TGTGCCAGCAGCCCCAGGGGGGACGAGCAGTACTTC.

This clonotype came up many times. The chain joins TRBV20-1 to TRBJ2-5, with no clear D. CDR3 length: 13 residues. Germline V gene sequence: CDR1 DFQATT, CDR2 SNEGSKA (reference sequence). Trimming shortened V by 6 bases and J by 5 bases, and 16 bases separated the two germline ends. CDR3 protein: CSASVSEEETQYF. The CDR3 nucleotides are TGCAGTGCAAGCGTGTCTGAGGAGGAGACCCAGTACTTC.

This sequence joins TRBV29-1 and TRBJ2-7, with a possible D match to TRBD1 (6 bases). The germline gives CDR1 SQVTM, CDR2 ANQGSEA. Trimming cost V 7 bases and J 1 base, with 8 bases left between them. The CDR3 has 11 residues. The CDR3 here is CSGTVSYEQYF. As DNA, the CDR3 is TGCAGCGGGACAGTATCCTACGAGCAGTACTTC.

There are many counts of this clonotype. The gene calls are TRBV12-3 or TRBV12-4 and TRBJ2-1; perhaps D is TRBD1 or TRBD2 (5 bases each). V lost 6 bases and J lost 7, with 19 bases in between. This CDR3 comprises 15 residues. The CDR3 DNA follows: TGTGCCAGCAGGGGGGACCCCGGTGTGGGGAATGAGCAGTTCTTC. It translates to CASRGDPGVGNEQFF.

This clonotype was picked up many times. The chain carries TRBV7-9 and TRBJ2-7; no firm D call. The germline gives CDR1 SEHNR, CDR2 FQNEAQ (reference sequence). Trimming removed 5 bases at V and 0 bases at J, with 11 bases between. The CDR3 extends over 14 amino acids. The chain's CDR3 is CASSPWTVSYEQYF. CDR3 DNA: TGTGCCAGCAGCCCTTGGACGGTCTCCTACGAGCAGTACTTC.

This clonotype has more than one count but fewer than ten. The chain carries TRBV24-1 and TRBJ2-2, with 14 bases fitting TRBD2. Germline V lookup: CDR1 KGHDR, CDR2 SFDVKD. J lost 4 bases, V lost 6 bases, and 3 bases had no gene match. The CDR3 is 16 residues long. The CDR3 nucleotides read TGTGCCACCAGTACGACTAGCGGGAGGGCCACCGGGGAGCTGTTTTTT. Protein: CATSTTSGRATGELFF.

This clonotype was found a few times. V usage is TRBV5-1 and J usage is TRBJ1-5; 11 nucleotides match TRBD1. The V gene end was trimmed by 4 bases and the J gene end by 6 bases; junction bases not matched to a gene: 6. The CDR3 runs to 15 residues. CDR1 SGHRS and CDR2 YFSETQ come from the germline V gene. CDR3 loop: CASSPGQGASQPQHF. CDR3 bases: TGCGCCAGCAGCCCCGGACAGGGGGCCAGTCAGCCCCAGCATTTT.

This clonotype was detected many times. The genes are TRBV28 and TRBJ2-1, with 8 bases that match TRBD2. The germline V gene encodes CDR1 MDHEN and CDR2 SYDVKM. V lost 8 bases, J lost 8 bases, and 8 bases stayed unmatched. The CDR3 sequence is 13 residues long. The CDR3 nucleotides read TGTGCCAGCGGGGCGGCGGGACTAGATGAGCAGTTCTTC. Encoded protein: CASGAAGLDEQFF.

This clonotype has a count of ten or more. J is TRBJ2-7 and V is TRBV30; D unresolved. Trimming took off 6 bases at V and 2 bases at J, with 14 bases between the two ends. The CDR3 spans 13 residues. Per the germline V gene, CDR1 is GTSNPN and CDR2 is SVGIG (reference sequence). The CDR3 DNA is TGTGCCTGTACCCTGGTTGAGGCCTACGAGCAGTACTTC. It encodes CACTLVEAYEQYF.

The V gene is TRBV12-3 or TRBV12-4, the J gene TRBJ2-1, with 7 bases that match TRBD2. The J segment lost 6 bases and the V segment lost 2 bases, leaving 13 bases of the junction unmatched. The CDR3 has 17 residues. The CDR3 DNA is TGTGCCAGCAGTTTATCTATGGGGAGGGCCGCGGTCAATGAGCAGTTCTTC. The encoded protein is CASSLSMGRAAVNEQFF.

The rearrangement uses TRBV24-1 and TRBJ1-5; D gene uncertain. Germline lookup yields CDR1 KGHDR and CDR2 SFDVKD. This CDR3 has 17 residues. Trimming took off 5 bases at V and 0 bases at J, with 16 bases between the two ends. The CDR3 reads CATSAGRGAYSNQPQHF. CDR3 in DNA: TGTGCCACCAGTGCCGGCCGAGGAGCCTATAGCAATCAGCCCCAGCATTTT.

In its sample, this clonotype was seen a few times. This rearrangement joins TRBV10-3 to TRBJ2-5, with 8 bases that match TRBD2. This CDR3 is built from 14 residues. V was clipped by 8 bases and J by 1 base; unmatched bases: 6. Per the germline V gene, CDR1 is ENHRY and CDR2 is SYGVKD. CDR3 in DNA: TGTGCCATCGGCAGCGGGGGTTTCCAAGAGACCCAGTACTTC. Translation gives CAIGSGGFQETQYF.

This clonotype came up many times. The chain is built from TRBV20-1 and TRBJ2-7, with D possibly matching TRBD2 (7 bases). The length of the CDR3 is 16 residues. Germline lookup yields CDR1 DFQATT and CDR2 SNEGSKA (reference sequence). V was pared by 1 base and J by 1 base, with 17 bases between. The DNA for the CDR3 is TGCAGTGCTAGAGGAGGAGGGCGGGGGCCGTCCTACGAGCAGTACTTC. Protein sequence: CSARGGGRGPSYEQYF.

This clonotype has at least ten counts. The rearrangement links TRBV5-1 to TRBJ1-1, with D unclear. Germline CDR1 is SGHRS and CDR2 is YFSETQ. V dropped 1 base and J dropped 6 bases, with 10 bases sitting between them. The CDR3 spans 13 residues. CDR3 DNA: TGCGCCAGCAGCTTGATCGCCGGCCCTGAAGCTTTCTTT. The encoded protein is CASSLIAGPEAFF.

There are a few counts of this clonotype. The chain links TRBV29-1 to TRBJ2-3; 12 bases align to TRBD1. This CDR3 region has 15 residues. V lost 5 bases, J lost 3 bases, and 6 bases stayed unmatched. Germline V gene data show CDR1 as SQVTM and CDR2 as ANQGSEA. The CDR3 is CSVPGQGARTDTQYF. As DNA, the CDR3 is TGCAGCGTTCCGGGACAGGGGGCCAGGACAGATACGCAGTATTTT.

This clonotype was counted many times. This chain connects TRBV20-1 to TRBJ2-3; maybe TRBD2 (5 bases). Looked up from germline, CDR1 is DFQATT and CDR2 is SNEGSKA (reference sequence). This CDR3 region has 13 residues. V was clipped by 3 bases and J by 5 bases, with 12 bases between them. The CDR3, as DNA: TGCAGTGCTAGCGTACTAGTTAGAGATACGCAGTATTTT. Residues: CSASVLVRDTQYF.